This TCR beta chain emerged from a study of blood T cell repertoires in COVID-19. Across the whole study: Samples representing acute and convalescent COVID-19 were sourced from the United States, Italy and Spain. Nucleic acid was either cDNA or gDNA, and it came from T cells, B-cell-depleted T cells, or PBMCs.

Recruited during active infection, patients (from Seattle) were subsequently followed longitudinally. V trimming: 1 base; J trimming: 0 bases; junction bases outside the gene matches: 11. The CDR3 is 19 amino acids. Germline V gives CDR1 LGHNA, CDR2 YNFKEQ. Profiled with immunoSEQ multiplex PCR; TCRdb holds only in-frame clones, not every one. Of roughly 230,000 clones detected, approximately 85% appear once; the ten largest clones hold less than 6.5%. The sample consisted of peripheral blood. The sequence was collected from a man in his forties or fifties with COVID-19, enrolled during active disease. The chain uses TRBV4-2 and TRBJ2-7; 11 positions agree with TRBD2. This CDR3 is CASSQVGASGGYSSYEQYF. As DNA, the CDR3 is TGTGCCAGCAGCCAAGTTGGGGCTAGCGGGGGGTACAGCTCCTACGAGCAGTACTTC.